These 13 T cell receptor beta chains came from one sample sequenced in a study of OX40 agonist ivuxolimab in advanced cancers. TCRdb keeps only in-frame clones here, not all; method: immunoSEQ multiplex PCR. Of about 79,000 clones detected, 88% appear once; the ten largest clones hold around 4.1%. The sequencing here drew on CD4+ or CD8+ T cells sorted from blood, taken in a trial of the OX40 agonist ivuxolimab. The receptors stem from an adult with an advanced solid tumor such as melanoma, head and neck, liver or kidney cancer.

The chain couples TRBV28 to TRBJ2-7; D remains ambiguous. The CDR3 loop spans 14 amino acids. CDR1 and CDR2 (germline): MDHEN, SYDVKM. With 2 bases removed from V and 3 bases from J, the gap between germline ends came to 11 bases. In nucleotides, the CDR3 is TGTGCCAGCAGTTTAACTGGGGATAACTACGAGCAGTACTTC. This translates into CASSLTGDNYEQYF.

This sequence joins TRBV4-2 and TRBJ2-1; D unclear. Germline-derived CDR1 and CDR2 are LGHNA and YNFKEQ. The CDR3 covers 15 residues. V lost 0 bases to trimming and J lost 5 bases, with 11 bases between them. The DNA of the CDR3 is TGTGCCAGCAGCCAAGATCTCTATTTTAACAATGAGCAGTTCTTC. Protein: CASSQDLYFNNEQFF.

The CDR3 spells CASTGAGGLNTGELFF. The DNA of the CDR3 is TGTGCCAGTACCGGAGCGGGCGGCCTTAACACCGGGGAGCTGTTTTTT. This chain connects TRBV19 to TRBJ2-2, with D maybe TRBD2 (6 bases). The germline V gene has CDR1 LNHDA and CDR2 SQIVND (reference sequence). V dropped 7 bases and J dropped 2 bases, with 17 bases sitting between them. The CDR3 loop spans 16 amino acids.

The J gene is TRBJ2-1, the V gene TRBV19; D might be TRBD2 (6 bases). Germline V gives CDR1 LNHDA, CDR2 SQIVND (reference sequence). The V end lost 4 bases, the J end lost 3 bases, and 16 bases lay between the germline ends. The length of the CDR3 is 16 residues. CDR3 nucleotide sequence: TGTGCCAGTAGTACGACATCGGGGCGGGACTACAATGAGCAGTTCTTC. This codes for CASSTTSGRDYNEQFF.

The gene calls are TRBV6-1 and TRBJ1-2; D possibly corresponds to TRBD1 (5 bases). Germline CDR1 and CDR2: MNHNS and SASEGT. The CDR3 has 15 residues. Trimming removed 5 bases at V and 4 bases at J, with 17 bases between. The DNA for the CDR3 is TGTGCCAGCAGTAGTGATGCGGGGGAGGGCTATGGCTACACCTTC. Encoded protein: CASSSDAGEGYGYTF.

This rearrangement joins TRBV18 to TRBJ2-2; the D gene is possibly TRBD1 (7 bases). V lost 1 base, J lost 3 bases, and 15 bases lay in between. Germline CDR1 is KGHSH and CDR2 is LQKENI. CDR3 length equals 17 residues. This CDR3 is CASSPLPGRGDTGELFF. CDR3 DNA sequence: TGTGCCAGCTCACCACTTCCTGGCAGGGGGGACACCGGGGAGCTGTTTTTT.

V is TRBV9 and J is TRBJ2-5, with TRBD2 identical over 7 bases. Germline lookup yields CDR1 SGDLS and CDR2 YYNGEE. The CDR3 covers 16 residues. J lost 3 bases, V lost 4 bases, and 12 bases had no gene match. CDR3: CASSYGLGGSEETQYF. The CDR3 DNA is TGTGCCAGCAGCTACGGGCTCGGGGGGTCCGAAGAGACCCAGTACTTC.

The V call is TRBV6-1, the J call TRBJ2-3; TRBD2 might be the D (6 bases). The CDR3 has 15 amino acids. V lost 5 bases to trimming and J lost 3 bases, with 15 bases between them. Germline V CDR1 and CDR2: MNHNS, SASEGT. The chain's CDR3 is CASSRNGRGTDTQYF. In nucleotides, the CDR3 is TGTGCCAGCAGTCGGAACGGACGGGGGACAGATACGCAGTATTTT.

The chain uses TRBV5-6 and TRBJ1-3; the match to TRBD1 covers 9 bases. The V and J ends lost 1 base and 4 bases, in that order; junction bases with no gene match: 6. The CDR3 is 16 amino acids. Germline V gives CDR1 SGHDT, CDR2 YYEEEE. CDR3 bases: TGTGCCAGCAGCTTGTTGGACAGGGGTTCCGGAAACACCATATATTTT. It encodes CASSLLDRGSGNTIYF.

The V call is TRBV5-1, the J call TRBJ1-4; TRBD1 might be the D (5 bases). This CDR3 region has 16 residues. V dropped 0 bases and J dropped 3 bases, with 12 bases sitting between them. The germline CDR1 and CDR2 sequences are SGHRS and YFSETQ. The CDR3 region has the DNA TGCGCCAGCAGCTTGGACAGGCCCAGCTCTAATGAAAAACTGTTTTTT. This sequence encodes CASSLDRPSSNEKLFF.

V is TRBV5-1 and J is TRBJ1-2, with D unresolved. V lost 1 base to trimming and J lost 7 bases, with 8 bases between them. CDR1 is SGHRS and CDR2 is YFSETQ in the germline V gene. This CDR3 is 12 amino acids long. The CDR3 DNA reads TGCGCCAGCAGCTTGCCCGATGCTGGCTACACCTTC. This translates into CASSLPDAGYTF.

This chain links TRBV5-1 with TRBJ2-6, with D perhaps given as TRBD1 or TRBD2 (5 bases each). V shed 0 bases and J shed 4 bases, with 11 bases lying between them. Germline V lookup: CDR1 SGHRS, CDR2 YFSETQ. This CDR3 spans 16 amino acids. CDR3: CASSLVLGVGANVLTF. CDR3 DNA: TGCGCCAGCAGCTTGGTATTGGGGGTCGGGGCCAACGTCCTGACTTTC.

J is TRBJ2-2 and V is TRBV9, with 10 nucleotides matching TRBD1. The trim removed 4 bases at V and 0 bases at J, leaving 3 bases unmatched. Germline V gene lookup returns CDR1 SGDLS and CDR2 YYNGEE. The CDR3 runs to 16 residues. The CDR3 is CASSTGTGANTGELFF. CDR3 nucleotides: TGTGCCAGCAGCACCGGGACAGGGGCGAACACCGGGGAGCTGTTTTTT.